These 26 T cell receptor beta chains were all obtained from the same sample, sequenced in a study of Ad26.COV2.S vaccination and SARS-CoV-2 variants. Indicated treatment: around 19 received Ad26.COV2.S at low or high dose, single or two shots; about 5 received placebo; per-sample allocation not given. The study sampled participants on day 63 after the first vaccine or placebo injection. The method was immunoSEQ multiplex PCR; TCRdb's version includes in-frame clones alone and lacks a portion of them. This sample has some 240,000 clones; around nine tenths occur once, and the top ten carry just under 3%. This specimen was peripheral blood, taken in a trial of Ad26.COV2.S vaccine versus placebo. These receptors were taken from a person aged 18-65 years who received the Ad26.COV2.S COVID-19 vaccine or a placebo.

This clone was seen just once. The chain recombines TRBV5-1 with TRBJ1-4; D is ambiguous. V gave up 6 bases and J gave up 3 bases, with 6 bases separating them. The CDR3 runs to 12 residues. In germline, CDR1 is SGHRS, CDR2 YFSETQ. The CDR3 sequence is CASTGANEKLFF. In nucleotides, the CDR3 is TGCGCCAGCACGGGAGCTAATGAAAAACTGTTTTTT.

The chain couples TRBV29-1 to TRBJ2-3; 8 positions match TRBD2. Germline assignment: CDR1 SQVTM and CDR2 ANQGSEA. V lost 3 bases and J lost 2; bases outside the gene matches: 7. CDR3 length: 15 residues. The CDR3 is CSVDERTSPTDTQYF. The CDR3 bases are TGCAGCGTTGACGAAAGGACTAGCCCCACAGATACGCAGTATTTT.

This clone was seen just once. The rearrangement joins TRBV7-2 to TRBJ1-2, with D hard to call. Germline V CDR1 and CDR2: SGHTA, FQGNSA. The V end was cut by 0 bases, the J end by 8 bases, with 4 bases between. CDR3 size: 11 residues. The CDR3 DNA follows: TGTGCCAGCAGCTTAGCAGAGGGCTACACCTTC. Its translation is CASSLAEGYTF.

The chain joins TRBV19 to TRBJ2-3, with D maybe TRBD2 (6 bases). Germline V gene sequence: CDR1 LNHDA, CDR2 SQIVND (reference sequence). The CDR3 is 15 residues long. The V gene lost 4 bases and the J gene lost 4 bases, with 15 bases spanning the gap. CDR3 loop: CASSTGRDSADTQYF. The CDR3 nucleotides read TGTGCCAGTAGTACGGGCAGGGACTCGGCAGATACGCAGTATTTT.

With respect to this clone: The sample carries other DNA sequences with the same CDR3. The rearrangement uses TRBV29-1 and TRBJ2-7; D not resolved. Trimming left V 6 bases short and J 0 bases short, with 18 bases between. The V gene's germline CDR1 is SQVTM and CDR2 ANQGSEA. CDR3 length: 15 amino acids. CDR3 amino acids: CSVAGVGGSSYEQYF. The CDR3 DNA follows: TGCAGCGTCGCTGGAGTGGGCGGCAGCTCCTACGAGCAGTACTTC.

The CDR3, as DNA: TGTGCCAGCAGCATATGGGGACAGGCCCCCTCTGGCTACACCTTC. It is translated as CASSIWGQAPSGYTF. The rearrangement uses TRBV7-2 and TRBJ1-2; 8 bases align to TRBD1. Germline CDR1 reads SGHTA; CDR2 reads FQGNSA. Unmatched junction bases numbered 12, after V lost 5 bases and J lost 7 bases. The length of the CDR3 is 15 residues.

This clone was seen a handful of times. J is TRBJ1-1 and V is TRBV3-1 (or the pseudogene TRBV3-2); D not certain. V lost 1 base and J 7 bases, leaving 4 bases between the germline ends. The CDR3 is 11 amino acids. CDR1 is LGHDT, CDR2 YNNKEL, per germline (reference sequence). The CDR3 sequence is CASSQVNEAFF. Here the CDR3 DNA reads TGTGCCAGCAGCCAAGTCAATGAAGCTTTCTTT.

The CDR3 DNA sequence: TGCGCCAGCAGCCAAGATGGGAGAGATTCACCCCTCCACTTT. Translated: CASSQDGRDSPLHF. The V call is TRBV4-3, the J call TRBJ1-6; D unclear. V was trimmed by 0 bases and J by 8 bases, leaving 8 bases between them. The germline V gene has CDR1 LGHNA and CDR2 YSLEER. CDR3 size: 14 residues.

The rearrangement links TRBV20-1 to TRBJ2-7, with D possibly being TRBD1 or TRBD2 (6 bases each). Trimming left V 3 bases short and J 4 bases short, with 16 bases between. The germline gives CDR1 DFQATT, CDR2 SNEGSKA (reference sequence). The CDR3 is made up of 14 amino acids. The CDR3 loop reads CSASEGGTDYEQYF. The CDR3 DNA sequence: TGCAGTGCTAGTGAGGGGGGCACTGATTACGAGCAGTACTTC.

The V gene is TRBV18, the J gene TRBJ1-3; tentative D call: TRBD1 (5 bases). Germline CDR1 reads KGHSH; CDR2 reads LQKENI. This CDR3 contains 15 residues. The ends were cut back, 3 bases at V and 6 bases at J, with 15 bases in the middle. The CDR3 region has the DNA TGTGCCAGCTCACCTAGTCGGGGCCTGCAAAACACCATATATTTT. Translated, it gives CASSPSRGLQNTIYF.

The chain joins TRBV24-1 to TRBJ2-5; 9 nucleotides agree with TRBD1. Germline CDR1 reads KGHDR; CDR2 reads SFDVKD. This CDR3 has 16 amino acids. The ends lost 5 bases at V and 1 base at J; junction bases unmatched: 7. CDR3 region: CATSASGQGSQETQYF. The CDR3 bases are TGTGCCACCAGTGCCTCGGGACAGGGAAGCCAAGAGACCCAGTACTTC.

This chain links TRBV5-1 with TRBJ2-7; 12 bases agree with TRBD2. This CDR3 has 21 residues. J was trimmed by 2 bases and V by 5 bases; bases with no gene match: 23. Germline CDR1 reads SGHRS; CDR2 reads YFSETQ. This CDR3 is CASRSNPPLAGGLFLTYEQYF. The CDR3 nucleotides read TGCGCCAGCAGGTCAAATCCACCACTAGCGGGGGGCCTTTTTCTAACCTACGAGCAGTACTTC.

The CDR3 here is CASSQAPGTGLEQYF. CDR3 DNA sequence: TGTGCCAGCAGCCAAGCCCCCGGGACAGGGTTAGAGCAGTACTTC. The chain uses TRBV4-2 and TRBJ2-7; 9 bases map to TRBD1. CDR1 is LGHNA, CDR2 YNFKEQ, per germline. The CDR3 contains 15 residues. After removal of 1 base from V and 7 bases from J, the junction contained 8 bases not matched to a gene.

The CDR3 reads CASSPDRGQETQYF. The DNA for the CDR3 is TGTGCCAGCAGCCCCGACAGGGGCCAAGAGACCCAGTACTTC. The chain combines TRBV7-3 with TRBJ2-5, with 8 nucleotides matching TRBD1. This CDR3 region has 14 residues. Germline V CDR1 and CDR2: SGHTA, FQGTGA. Trimming at V came to 5 bases and at J to 1 base, leaving 3 bases not matched to a gene.

This clone has just one count. The chain links TRBV5-4 to TRBJ2-7; possible D gene TRBD1, 5 bases. The CDR3 covers 14 residues. Germline CDR1 is SGHNT and CDR2 is YYREEE (reference sequence). The V and J ends lost 0 bases and 5 bases respectively, with 12 bases between them. DNA of the CDR3: TGTGCCAGCAGCTTGGTAGCCAGGGATGACGAGCAGTACTTC. Translated, it gives CASSLVARDDEQYF.

The chain recombines TRBV7-8 with TRBJ1-3; D is uncertain. Germline-derived CDR1 and CDR2 are SGHVS and FQNEAQ. The germline V and J ends were trimmed by 8 bases and 0 bases, with 17 bases remaining between them. This CDR3 region has 16 residues. This CDR3 reads CASRGPGFNSGNTIYF. Here the CDR3 DNA reads TGTGCCAGCCGAGGACCAGGCTTCAACTCTGGAAACACCATATATTTT. The full variable domain, its missing parts supplied by reference TRBV7-8 and TRBJ1-3, is GAGVSQSPRYKVAKRGQDVALRCDPISGHVSLFWYQQALGQGPEFLTYFQNEAQLDKSGLPSDRFFAERPEGSVSTLKIQRTQQEDSAVYLCASRGPGFNSGNTIYFGEGSWLTVV.

V gene TRBV3-1 (or the pseudogene TRBV3-2) combines with J gene TRBJ2-7, with unresolved D. Germline values: CDR1 LGHDT, CDR2 YNNKEL (reference sequence). With 3 bases removed from V and 3 bases from J, the gap between germline ends came to 6 bases. The CDR3 runs 12 residues. This CDR3 is CASSHSIYEQYF. The CDR3 coding sequence is TGTGCCAGCAGCCACTCTATCTACGAGCAGTACTTC.

This sequence joins TRBV7-9 and TRBJ2-1; the match to TRBD2 covers 7 bases. Germline CDR1 and CDR2: SEHNR and FQNEAQ (reference sequence). The CDR3 extends over 18 amino acids. The V segment lost 0 bases and the J segment 7 bases; nucleotides outside the gene matches: 15. Here the CDR3 reads CASSLAVLGLAANNEQFF. Written as DNA, the CDR3 is TGTGCCAGCAGCTTAGCGGTCTTGGGGCTAGCGGCTAATAATGAGCAGTTCTTC.

This chain connects TRBV11-1 to TRBJ2-5; D is uncertain. Germline loops: CDR1 SGHAT, CDR2 FQDESV (reference sequence). Trimming removed 1 base from V and 1 base from J, with 10 bases in between. This CDR3 spans 15 amino acids. The CDR3 DNA reads as TGTGCCAGCAGCTTAGGCTGGCGATCCCAAGAGACCCAGTACTTC. Translated, it gives CASSLGWRSQETQYF.

The CDR3 region has the DNA TGTGCCAGCAGCCCGGGACTAAACACAGATACGCAGTATTTT. Its protein product is CASSPGLNTDTQYF. The rearrangement joins TRBV7-3 to TRBJ2-3; 7 positions agree with TRBD2. Losses at the gene ends were 5 bases for V and 2 bases for J; bases not matched to a gene: 4. Germline V gene lookup returns CDR1 SGHTA and CDR2 FQGTGA. This CDR3 has 14 residues. The full variable domain, completed using reference TRBV7-3 and TRBJ2-3, is GAGVSQTPSNKVTEKGKYVELRCDPISGHTALYWYRQSLGQGPEFLIYFQGTGAADDSGLPNDRFFAVRPEGSVSTLKIQRTERGDSAVYLCASSPGLNTDTQYFGPGTRLTVL.

This sequence joins TRBV9 and TRBJ2-1; 9 bases match TRBD1. Trimming cost V 0 bases and J 8 bases; bases outside gene matches: 6. From germline, CDR1 is SGDLS and CDR2 YYNGEE. The CDR3 spans 15 residues. The CDR3 sequence: CASSVGGTGFDEQFF. The CDR3 DNA sequence: TGTGCCAGCAGCGTAGGGGGGACAGGGTTCGATGAGCAGTTCTTC.

The V call is TRBV19, the J call TRBJ2-2; possibly TRBD1 for D (6 bases). Germline CDR1 reads LNHDA; CDR2 reads SQIVND (reference sequence). This CDR3 spans 15 amino acids. V lost 10 bases and J 0 bases, leaving 15 bases between the germline ends. Written as DNA, the CDR3 is TGTGCCACCCCCCACACAGGGACGAACACCGGGGAGCTGTTTTTT. The encoded protein is CATPHTGTNTGELFF.

V usage is TRBV2 and J usage is TRBJ2-1; D ambiguous. The V and J ends lost 8 bases and 5 bases respectively, with 7 bases between them. The germline gives CDR1 SNHLY, CDR2 FYNNEI. CDR3 size: 11 residues. CDR3 in amino acids: CASGLDNEQFF. CDR3 nucleotide sequence: TGTGCCAGCGGGCTAGACAATGAGCAGTTCTTC. Using reference TRBV2 and TRBJ2-1 for the parts outside the CDR3, the full variable domain is EPEVTQTPSHQVTQMGQEVILRCVPISNHLYFYWYRQILGQKVEFLVSFYNNEISEKSEIFDDQFSVERPDGSNFTLKIRSTKLEDSAMYFCASGLDNEQFFGPGTRLTVL.

V is TRBV4-3 and J is TRBJ2-1, with 8 bases fitting TRBD2. CDR3 length equals 12 residues. Germline values: CDR1 LGHNA, CDR2 YSLEER. The V and J ends lost 4 bases and 10 bases, in that order; junction bases with no gene match: 3. CDR3 in amino acids: CASSPSGGEQFF. CDR3 nucleotide sequence: TGCGCCAGCAGCCCCAGCGGGGGAGAGCAGTTCTTC.

V is TRBV9 and J is TRBJ2-7; 12 bases line up with TRBD2. CDR1 SGDLS and CDR2 YYNGEE come from the germline V gene. The V gene end was trimmed by 3 bases and the J gene end by 5 bases; junction bases not matched to a gene: 12. The CDR3 totals 17 residues. DNA of the CDR3: TGTGCCAGCAGCGCGCGTGGTGGCGGGACTAGCGGGCACGAGCAGTACGTC. It is translated as CASSARGGGTSGHEQYV.

This chain uses TRBV7-3 with TRBJ2-5, with 8 positions matching TRBD1. Germline assignment: CDR1 SGHTA and CDR2 FQGTGA. J was trimmed by 5 bases and V by 4 bases; bases with no gene match: 9. CDR3 length: 15 amino acids. The CDR3 DNA reads as TGTGCCAGCAGCTCGTCGGACAGGGTAGGGGAGACCCAGTACTTC. Its protein is CASSSSDRVGETQYF.